The 14 T cell receptor beta chains below come from one sample, sequenced in a study of cytomegalovirus exposure and HLA in healthy donors. Generated by immunoSEQ multiplex PCR, the TCRdb table keeps only in-frame clones and is missing some. The data hold some 64,000 clones, with approximately 97% observed a single time. Sequenced input: PBMCs. The receptors stem from a woman aged 18-29 years in good health and CMV-seropositive.

The chain couples TRBV18 to TRBJ2-1, with a possible D match to TRBD2 (6 bases). This CDR3 contains 15 residues. Germline V gene sequence: CDR1 KGHSH, CDR2 LQKENI. V was pared by 4 bases and J by 2 bases, with 12 bases between. The CDR3: CASSLVAGTYNEQFF. CDR3 bases: TGTGCCAGCTCACTCGTCGCGGGGACCTACAATGAGCAGTTCTTC.

This sequence joins TRBV27 and TRBJ1-2; D might be TRBD1 (5 bases). The V end was cut by 2 bases, the J end by 3 bases, with 7 bases between. Per germline, CDR1 MNHEY and CDR2 SMNVEV (reference sequence). The CDR3 totals 13 residues. CDR3 sequence: CASSLTGDYGYTF. The CDR3 DNA is TGTGCCAGCAGTTTAACGGGGGACTATGGCTACACCTTC.

Turning to this clone: The same CDR3 also results from other DNA sequences found in this sample. The genes are TRBV18 and TRBJ1-1, with D maybe TRBD1 (5 bases). Germline CDR1 is KGHSH and CDR2 is LQKENI. This CDR3 has 14 residues. Trimming took off 6 bases at V and 2 bases at J, with 13 bases between the two ends. The DNA of the CDR3 is TGTGCCAGCTCGCTTACGGGGGAAAACACTGAAGCTTTCTTT. The encoded protein is CASSLTGENTEAFF.

The chain has TRBV11-2 and TRBJ1-1; D call uncertain. This CDR3 comprises 12 residues. Germline-derived CDR1 and CDR2 are SGHAT and FQNNGV. V was clipped by 1 base and J by 4 bases, with 4 bases between them. The CDR3 region is CASSLVVTEAFF. The CDR3 DNA reads as TGTGCCAGCAGCTTAGTAGTCACTGAAGCTTTCTTT.

The rearrangement uses TRBV27 and TRBJ2-3; a possible D gene is TRBD2 (6 bases). The CDR3 extends over 16 amino acids. Per germline, CDR1 MNHEY and CDR2 SMNVEV (reference sequence). Trimming stripped 7 bases from V and 2 bases from J, with 19 bases between. The CDR3 region has the DNA TGTGCCAGCAACACTGTGGGGGGAGAGGACACAGATACGCAGTATTTT. Amino acids: CASNTVGGEDTDTQYF.

This sequence joins TRBV7-9 and TRBJ2-3, with TRBD2 matching over 7 bases. The CDR3 consists of 16 residues. Germline V gene data show CDR1 as SEHNR and CDR2 as FQNEAQ (reference sequence). With V trimmed by 7 bases and J by 2 bases, 12 bases remained unmatched. CDR3 amino acids: CASTFVGAGHTDTQYF. DNA of the CDR3: TGTGCCAGCACTTTCGTGGGAGCGGGGCACACAGATACGCAGTATTTT.

The V gene is TRBV27, the J gene TRBJ2-5; 7 bases are a match to TRBD1. Losses at the gene ends were 3 bases for V and 9 bases for J; bases not matched to a gene: 10. This CDR3 spans 14 amino acids. Germline CDR1 and CDR2: MNHEY and SMNVEV (reference sequence). CDR3 coding DNA: TGTGCCAGCAGTTTTAGTAGACAGGGTTGGGCCCAGTACTTC. Its protein product is CASSFSRQGWAQYF.

V usage is TRBV18 and J usage is TRBJ2-7, with 12 bases that match TRBD2. The CDR3 length is 15 residues. Germline lookup yields CDR1 KGHSH and CDR2 LQKENI. Trimming removed 5 bases from V and 6 bases from J; junction bases left unmatched: 8. Here the CDR3 DNA reads TGTGCCAGCTCATTGACTAGCGGGAGCTCGGGCGAGCAGTACTTC. It encodes CASSLTSGSSGEQYF.

This rearrangement joins TRBV4-2 to TRBJ2-2; 10 positions match TRBD2. The CDR3 covers 16 residues. CDR1 is LGHNA and CDR2 is YNFKEQ in the germline V gene. V was pared by 2 bases and J by 7 bases, with 7 bases of the junction left unmatched. Here the CDR3 reads CASSQTGTSDRGELFF. For the CDR3, the DNA is TGTGCCAGCAGCCAAACCGGGACTAGCGATCGCGGGGAGCTGTTTTTT.

The chain employs TRBV6-5 and TRBJ2-5, with 8 bases fitting TRBD2. J gave up 5 bases and V 6 bases, and 8 bases lay outside the gene matches. The CDR3 has 14 amino acids. The germline V gene encodes CDR1 MNHEY and CDR2 SVGAGI. In nucleotides, the CDR3 is TGTGCCAGCAGGACCAGCGGGAGTGGGGAGACCCAGTACTTC. It encodes CASRTSGSGETQYF.

This clone was seen a single time. This chain links TRBV11-2 with TRBJ1-4; no firm D call. The V gene lost 5 bases and the J gene lost 7 bases, with 14 bases spanning the gap. The CDR3 loop spans 14 amino acids. Germline V gene sequence: CDR1 SGHAT, CDR2 FQNNGV. CDR3: CASSPHRVSEKLFF. CDR3 DNA: TGTGCCAGCAGCCCCCACCGAGTGAGTGAAAAACTGTTTTTT.

This rearrangement joins TRBV27 to TRBJ2-5, with TRBD2 matching 9 bases. Trimming cost V 0 bases and J 1 base; bases outside gene matches: 6. The length of the CDR3 is 17 residues. Germline CDR1 is MNHEY and CDR2 is SMNVEV (reference sequence). CDR3 in amino acids: CASSLSGLAGPQETQYF. The CDR3 DNA is TGTGCCAGCAGTTTATCAGGGCTAGCGGGACCCCAAGAGACCCAGTACTTC.

This chain links TRBV6-1 with TRBJ2-7, with a tentative D call TRBD2 (5 bases). The CDR3 has 14 amino acids. Germline CDR1 is MNHNS and CDR2 is SASEGT. With 6 bases removed from V and 3 bases from J, the gap between germline ends came to 15 bases. The CDR3 coding sequence is TGTGCCAGCAGATTGCCACTAAGCGGCTACGAGCAGTACTTC. Amino acid sequence: CASRLPLSGYEQYF.

This clone was recorded only once. The rearrangement joins TRBV19 to TRBJ1-1, with no clear D. There are 12 residues in the CDR3. V was pared by 6 bases and J by 3 bases, with 8 bases between. Germline V gene sequence: CDR1 LNHDA, CDR2 SQIVND (reference sequence). This chain's CDR3 is CASSNGYTEAFF. CDR3 sequence (DNA): TGTGCCAGTAGCAACGGGTACACTGAAGCTTTCTTT.